Shown below are 25 T cell receptor beta chains from a single sample sequenced in a study of T cells after yellow fever vaccination. TCRdb ran MiXCR on the 5' RACE reads and lists one entry per CDR3 protein. The sample has about 340,000 distinct CDR3 sequences, 3.5% to 4.5% seen once. The specimen was PBMCs, collected 5 days after the yellow fever booster vaccination. The source of these receptors is a man between 18 and 29 years old who received the YFV17D yellow fever vaccine.

This clonotype was picked up many times. This chain joins TRBV10-3 and TRBJ1-1; 7 positions match TRBD1. Germline V CDR1 and CDR2: ENHRY, SYGVKD. This CDR3 contains 13 residues. V trimming: 4 bases; J trimming: 4 bases; junction bases outside the gene matches: 3. CDR3 loop: CAISGQGVTEAFF. The CDR3 DNA reads as TGTGCCATCAGTGGACAGGGTGTCACTGAAGCTTTCTTT.

This clonotype was counted ten times or more. This sequence joins TRBV10-3 and TRBJ2-3, with D perhaps TRBD2 (5 bases). The V gene's germline CDR1 is ENHRY and CDR2 SYGVKD. This CDR3 comprises 13 residues. V lost 6 bases to trimming and J lost 3 bases, with 10 bases between them. The CDR3 bases are TGTGCCATCAGCCCACCGGGAACAGATACGCAGTATTTT. It encodes CAISPPGTDTQYF.

This clonotype was seen a handful of times. CDR3 residues: CASSYKRGLGTPERREQFF. In DNA, the CDR3 is TGTGCCAGCAGTTACAAGCGGGGGTTGGGGACTCCGGAGAGAAGGGAGCAGTTCTTC. The chain is built from TRBV6-5 and TRBJ2-1; 8 bases are a match to TRBD2. The V and J ends lost 2 bases and 10 bases, in that order; junction bases with no gene match: 22. Germline V gene sequence: CDR1 MNHEY, CDR2 SVGAGI. The CDR3 runs to 19 residues.

CDR3 residues: CASSQDRRRAGYTF. Here the CDR3 DNA reads TGTGCCAGCAGCCAAGATCGTCGCAGGGCGGGCTACACCTTC. The rearrangement links TRBV3-1 to TRBJ1-2; perhaps TRBD1 as D (5 bases). V lost 0 bases, J lost 8 bases, and 13 bases lay in between. Germline V gives CDR1 LGHDT, CDR2 YNNKEL (reference sequence). The CDR3 totals 14 residues.

The CDR3 loop reads CASSSGDNLTGELFF. In DNA form, the CDR3 reads TGTGCCAGCAGTTCGGGGGACAACCTCACCGGGGAGCTGTTTTTT. The V and J genes are TRBV6-2 or TRBV6-3 and TRBJ2-2; D may correspond to TRBD1 or TRBD2 (6 bases each). CDR1 MNHEY and CDR2 SVGEGT come from the germline V gene. With 4 bases removed from V and 4 bases from J, the gap between germline ends came to 13 bases. This CDR3 is built from 15 residues.

This clonotype was picked up many times. The genes are TRBV7-2 and TRBJ2-3; D call uncertain. The V gene lost 5 bases and the J gene lost 2 bases, with 8 bases spanning the gap. Germline V lookup: CDR1 SGHTA, CDR2 FQGNSA. This CDR3 region has 13 residues. The CDR3 region has the DNA TGTGCCAGCAGCCCCCCGGTCACAGATACGCAGTATTTT. It is translated as CASSPPVTDTQYF.

The rearrangement links TRBV10-3 to TRBJ1-5, with a tentative D call TRBD1 (5 bases). Germline-derived CDR1 and CDR2 are ENHRY and SYGVKD. CDR3 length: 15 amino acids. The V end was cut by 4 bases, the J end by 1 base, with 11 bases between. The CDR3 loop reads CAISAGPLSNQPQHF. CDR3 DNA sequence: TGTGCCATCAGTGCGGGACCCCTCAGCAATCAGCCCCAGCATTTT.

At least ten counts were recorded for this clonotype. The chain recombines TRBV12-3 or TRBV12-4 with TRBJ2-2; 8 bases fit TRBD1. Germline trimming cut 7 bases from V and 6 bases from J; bases unmatched to any gene: 10. The CDR3 is made up of 15 amino acids. CDR3 sequence reads: CASISRQGRSGELFF. As DNA, the CDR3 is TGTGCCAGCATTTCGAGACAGGGGCGCTCCGGGGAGCTGTTTTTT.

This clonotype was observed many times. The chain uses TRBV20-1 and TRBJ1-2; 7 bases fit TRBD1. This CDR3 region has 13 residues. The junction had 1 base not matched to a gene; V was cut back by 0 bases and J by 3 bases. In germline, CDR1 is DFQATT, CDR2 SNEGSKA (reference sequence). CDR3 sequence reads: CSARDQGDYGYTF. CDR3 in DNA: TGCAGTGCTAGAGACCAGGGGGACTATGGCTACACCTTC.

This rearrangement joins TRBV5-1 to TRBJ1-4; possible D gene TRBD1, 5 bases. The V gene's germline CDR1 is SGHRS and CDR2 YFSETQ. Trimming pared 4 bases from V and 8 bases from J, leaving 18 bases between. The length of the CDR3 is 15 residues. CDR3 DNA: TGCGCCAGCAGCCGCCGCGGGGGGGTAGGCGAAAAACTGTTTTTT. This gives the protein CASSRRGGVGEKLFF.

This clonotype showed up just a few times. The rearrangement links TRBV20-1 to TRBJ2-5; TRBD1 matches at 8 bases. The CDR3 is 14 amino acids. The ends lost 0 bases at V and 7 bases at J; junction bases unmatched: 7. Per the germline V gene, CDR1 is DFQATT and CDR2 is SNEGSKA (reference sequence). The CDR3 DNA reads as TGCAGTGCTAGAGAGGGGACAGGTTTTGGGACCCAGTACTTC. This gives the protein CSAREGTGFGTQYF.

This chain uses TRBV3-1 with TRBJ2-1, with a possible D match to TRBD2 (6 bases). The V and J ends lost 1 base and 8 bases respectively, with 15 bases between them. Germline assignment: CDR1 LGHDT and CDR2 YNNKEL (reference sequence). This CDR3 spans 15 amino acids. DNA for the CDR3: TGTGCCAGCAGCCAAGTGGAGGGATTCTTAGATGAGCAGTTCTTC. Its translation: CASSQVEGFLDEQFF.

Comments on this clonotype: A much larger clone differs by one base, so this may be a read error. The chain carries TRBV15 and TRBJ2-7; D possibly corresponds to TRBD1 (6 bases). Trimming pared 0 bases from V and 2 bases from J, leaving 14 bases between. This CDR3 is 16 amino acids long. CDR1 is LNHNV and CDR2 is YYDKDF in the germline V gene (reference sequence). This chain's CDR3 is CATSRDLGGSPYEQYF. CDR3 nucleotide sequence: TGTGCCACCAGCAGAGATCTTGGGGGCTCGCCCTACGAGCAGTACTTC.

The chain links TRBV28 to TRBJ2-7, with a possible D match to TRBD2 (5 bases). The CDR3 sequence is 13 residues long. V was pared by 3 bases and J by 3 bases, with 9 bases between. Germline V gene sequence: CDR1 MDHEN, CDR2 SYDVKM. The CDR3 spells CASSLAGVYEQYV. CDR3 DNA: TGTGCCAGCAGTTTGGCCGGGGTCTACGAGCAGTACGTC.

In this sample, this clonotype turned up many times. This chain connects TRBV5-1 to TRBJ1-1; a possible D gene is TRBD1 (6 bases). CDR3 length: 15 amino acids. The germline V gene has CDR1 SGHRS and CDR2 YFSETQ. V was shortened by 4 bases and J by 0 bases, with 13 bases between the two germline ends. This chain's CDR3 is CASSRLQGLNTEAFF. The CDR3 DNA sequence: TGCGCCAGCAGCCGATTACAGGGACTGAACACTGAAGCTTTCTTT.

This clonotype was recorded many times. The genes are TRBV4-1 and TRBJ1-4; a weak D match, TRBD1 (5 bases). V was pared by 4 bases and J by 8 bases, with 11 bases between. The CDR3 is made up of 13 amino acids. The germline CDR1 and CDR2 sequences are MGHRA and YSYEKL. The CDR3 nucleotides read TGCGCCAGCAGCCCCCTTGACAGCGAAAAACTGTTTTTT. It is translated as CASSPLDSEKLFF.

This chain uses TRBV7-2 with TRBJ1-3; D may be TRBD1 (5 bases). Germline-derived CDR1 and CDR2 are SGHTA and FQGNSA. V lost 5 bases and J 2 bases, leaving 13 bases between the germline ends. CDR3 length equals 15 residues. CDR3 sequence: CASSQGQGPGNTIYF. Written as DNA, the CDR3 is TGTGCCAGCAGCCAAGGACAAGGCCCTGGAAACACCATATATTTT.

This clonotype was observed a few times. V gene TRBV6-1 combines with J gene TRBJ2-4; the match to TRBD1 covers 10 bases. The CDR3 covers 14 residues. Trimming at V came to 6 bases and at J to 1 base, leaving 0 bases not matched to a gene. Germline CDR1 and CDR2: MNHNS and SASEGT. The CDR3 spells CASRDRGAKNIQYF. The CDR3 DNA reads as TGTGCCAGCAGGGACAGGGGGGCCAAAAACATTCAGTACTTC.

The table lists this clonotype with a few counts. The chain employs TRBV7-9 and TRBJ1-1; D is ambiguous. Germline-derived CDR1 and CDR2 are SEHNR and FQNEAQ (reference sequence). Trimming took 2 bases from V and 0 from J, leaving 10 bases between them. The CDR3 covers 15 residues. CDR3 DNA: TGTGCCAGCAGCTTATTTCAGGCTATGAACACTGAAGCTTTCTTT. Amino acid sequence: CASSLFQAMNTEAFF.

This clonotype was seen at least ten times. The gene calls are TRBV5-1 and TRBJ1-1, with TRBD1 matching 7 bases. V shed 6 bases, J shed 0 bases, and the junction held 8 bases outside the gene matches. The CDR3 has 15 amino acids. Looked up from germline, CDR1 is SGHRS and CDR2 is YFSETQ. The CDR3 protein is CASTYLGQLNTEAFF. The CDR3 DNA reads as TGCGCCAGCACCTACCTGGGACAGTTGAACACTGAAGCTTTCTTT.

The sample holds a few counts of this clonotype. The chain combines TRBV12-3 or TRBV12-4 with TRBJ1-1; D remains ambiguous. The CDR3 is 14 amino acids. V was trimmed by 0 bases and J by 1 base, leaving 6 bases between them. CDR3 bases: TGTGCCAGCAGTTTAGCGGCTCGGAACACTGAAGCTTTCTTT. Protein sequence: CASSLAARNTEAFF.

The rearrangement uses TRBV12-5 and TRBJ2-2; D gene ambiguous. This CDR3 has 17 residues. The V end lost 3 bases, the J end lost 2 bases, and 16 bases lay between the germline ends. Germline V gives CDR1 LGHNT, CDR2 FRNRAP. The chain's CDR3 is CASGFLMTLSNTGELFF. The DNA of the CDR3 is TGTGCTAGTGGTTTCCTAATGACCCTATCTAACACCGGGGAGCTGTTTTTT.

This clonotype occurred many times. This sequence joins TRBV7-2 and TRBJ1-3, with D maybe TRBD1 (6 bases). Germline V gives CDR1 SGHTA, CDR2 FQGNSA. This CDR3 has 18 residues. Deletions cut 5 bases from V and 0 bases from J, with 20 bases between. The DNA for the CDR3 is TGTGCCAGCAGCCCAGCCCTGCAGGGGATGAGCTCTGGAAACACCATATATTTT. This translates into CASSPALQGMSSGNTIYF.

This clonotype occurred many times. The rearrangement joins TRBV5-1 to TRBJ2-7; D may correspond to TRBD1 or TRBD2 (5 bases each). The CDR3 is made up of 16 amino acids. Looked up from germline, CDR1 is SGHRS and CDR2 is YFSETQ. V lost 3 bases, J lost 0 bases, and 16 bases lay in between. The CDR3 sequence: CASSWAGTPSSYEQYF. Written as DNA, the CDR3 is TGCGCCAGCAGCTGGGCCGGGACCCCAAGCTCCTACGAGCAGTACTTC.

This clonotype turned up a few times. The V gene is TRBV25-1, the J gene TRBJ1-2, with unresolved D. The germline gives CDR1 MGHDK, CDR2 SYGVNS. The V end was cut by 2 bases, the J end by 8 bases, with 12 bases between. The CDR3 consists of 13 residues. CDR3 bases: TGTGCCAGCAGTGAAAACCCGGGTTCGGGCTACACCTTC. Residues: CASSENPGSGYTF.